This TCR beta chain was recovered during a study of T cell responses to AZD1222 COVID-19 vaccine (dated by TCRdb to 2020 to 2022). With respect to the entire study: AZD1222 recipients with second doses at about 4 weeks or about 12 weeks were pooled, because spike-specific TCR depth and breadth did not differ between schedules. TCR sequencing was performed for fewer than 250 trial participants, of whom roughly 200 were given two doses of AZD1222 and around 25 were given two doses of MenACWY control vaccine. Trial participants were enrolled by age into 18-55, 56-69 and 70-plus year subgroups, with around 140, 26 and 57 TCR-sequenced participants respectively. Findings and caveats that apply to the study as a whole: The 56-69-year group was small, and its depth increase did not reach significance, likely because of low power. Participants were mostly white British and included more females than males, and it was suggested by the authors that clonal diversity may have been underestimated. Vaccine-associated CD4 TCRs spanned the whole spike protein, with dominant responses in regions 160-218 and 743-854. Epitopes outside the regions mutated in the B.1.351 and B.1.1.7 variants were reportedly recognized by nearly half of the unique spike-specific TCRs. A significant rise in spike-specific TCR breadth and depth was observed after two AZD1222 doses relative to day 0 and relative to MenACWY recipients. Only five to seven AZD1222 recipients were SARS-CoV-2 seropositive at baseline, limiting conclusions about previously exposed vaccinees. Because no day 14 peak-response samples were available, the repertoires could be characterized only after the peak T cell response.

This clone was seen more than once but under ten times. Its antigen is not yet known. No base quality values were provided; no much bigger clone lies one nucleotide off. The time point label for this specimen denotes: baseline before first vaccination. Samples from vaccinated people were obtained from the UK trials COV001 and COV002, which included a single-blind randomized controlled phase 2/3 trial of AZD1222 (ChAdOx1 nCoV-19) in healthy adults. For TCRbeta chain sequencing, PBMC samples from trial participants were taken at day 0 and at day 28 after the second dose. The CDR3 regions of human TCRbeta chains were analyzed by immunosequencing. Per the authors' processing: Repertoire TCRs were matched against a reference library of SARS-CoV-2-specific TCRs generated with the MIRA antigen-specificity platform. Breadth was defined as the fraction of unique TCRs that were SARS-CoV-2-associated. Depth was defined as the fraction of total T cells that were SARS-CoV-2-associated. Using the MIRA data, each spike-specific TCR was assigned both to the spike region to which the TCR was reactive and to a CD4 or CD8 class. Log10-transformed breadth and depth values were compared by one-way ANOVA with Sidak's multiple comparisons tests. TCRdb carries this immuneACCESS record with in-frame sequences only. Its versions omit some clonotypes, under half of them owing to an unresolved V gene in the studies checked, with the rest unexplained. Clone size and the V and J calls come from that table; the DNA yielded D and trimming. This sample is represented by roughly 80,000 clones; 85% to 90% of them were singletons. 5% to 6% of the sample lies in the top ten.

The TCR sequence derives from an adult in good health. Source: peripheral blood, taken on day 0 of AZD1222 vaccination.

The CDR3 loop reads CSVEGRGELFF. The nucleotide sequence is TGCAGCGTTGAGGGCAGGGGAGAGCTGTTTTTT. This chain joins TRBV29-1 to TRBJ2-2; a weak D assignment points to TRBD1 (6 bases agree). The V end loses 3 bases and the J end loses 11 bases, and a stretch of 10 bases separates them. The CDR3 sequence holds 11 residues, the cysteine and phenylalanine included. The DNA shown is the 33-base CDR3, in frame from base 1. The germline V gene supplies CDR1 SQVTM and CDR2 ANQGSEA.